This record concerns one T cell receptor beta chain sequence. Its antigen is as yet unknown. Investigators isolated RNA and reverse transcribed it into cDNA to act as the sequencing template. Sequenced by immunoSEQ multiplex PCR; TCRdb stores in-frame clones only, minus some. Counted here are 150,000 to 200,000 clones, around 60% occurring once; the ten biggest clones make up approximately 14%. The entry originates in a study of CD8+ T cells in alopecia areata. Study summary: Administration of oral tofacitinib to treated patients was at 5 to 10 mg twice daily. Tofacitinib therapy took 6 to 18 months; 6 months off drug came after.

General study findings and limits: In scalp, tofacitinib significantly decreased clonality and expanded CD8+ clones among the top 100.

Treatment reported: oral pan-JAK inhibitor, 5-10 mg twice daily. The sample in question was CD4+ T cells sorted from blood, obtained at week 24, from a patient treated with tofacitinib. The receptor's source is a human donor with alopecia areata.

The CDR3 DNA sequence: TGCGCCAGCAGTCAATTATGGACAGGGGGTGGTGGCTACACCTTC. This sequence encodes CASSQLWTGGGGYTF. J is TRBJ1-2 and V is TRBV23-1; 10 bases agree with TRBD1. TRBV23-1 is given ORF status, its function remaining uncertain. The CDR3 is made up of 15 amino acids. V shed 1 base, J shed 7 bases, and the junction held 6 bases outside the gene matches.